This is a list of T cell receptor beta chains from one sample in a study of early T cells in non-severe SARS-CoV-2 infection. TCRdb called the 5' RACE reads again in MiXCR, with one record for every CDR3 protein. The sample holds approximately 29,000 distinct CDR3 sequences; around 6% are singletons and the top ten take 34%. The input for sequencing was whole blood, taken at baseline. The receptors originated from an adult who was a healthcare worker with PCR-confirmed SARS-CoV-2 infection or an uninfected control (not recorded which). Both conserved end residues are trimmed from each CDR3. D genes are given only for firm matches.

V gene	D gene	J gene	CDR3 protein
TRBV7-8	.	TRBJ2-2	ASSLSAGRPNTGELF
TRBV19	.	TRBJ2-7	ASSTAGGEQY
TRBV7-2	.	TRBJ2-3	ASSLLRDTDTQY
TRBV6-5	.	TRBJ2-1	ASTQGGASYNEQF
TRBV28	TRBD1	TRBJ1-2	ASRQGAGYGYT
TRBV10-3	.	TRBJ1-5	AISEGGLNQPQH
TRBV6-1	.	TRBJ2-7	ASSDVAPQTYERY
TRBV18	TRBD1	TRBJ2-7	ASSPYRDRGSYEQY
TRBV7-9	TRBD2	TRBJ2-1	ASSLGGTSGRGEQF
TRBV6-5	.	TRBJ2-3	ASSYDLSTDTQY
TRBV12-3/TRBV12-4	TRBD1	TRBJ1-6	ASKSTGITPLH
TRBV7-6	TRBD2	TRBJ2-1	ASSLGASGTSGYNEQF
TRBV30	.	TRBJ1-6	AWATGKGSPLH
TRBV5-1	TRBD2	TRBJ2-2	ASSFGLAGTGELF
TRBV4-1	.	TRBJ2-2	ASSRGEGTGELF
TRBV6-2/TRBV6-3	.	TRBJ2-7	ASSRDVVGYEQY
TRBV7-2	.	TRBJ2-7	ASSLVRGYEQY
TRBV5-1	.	TRBJ2-1	ASGPGLARHYNEQF
TRBV5-5	.	TRBJ1-5	ASSVTGNSNQPQH
TRBV7-6	TRBD2	TRBJ2-5	ASSSLAELRTQY
TRBV19	TRBD2	TRBJ2-1	ASSLQGLAVASSYNEQF
TRBV4-3	TRBD1	TRBJ1-1	ASSQGEGTVTEAF
TRBV4-2	TRBD1	TRBJ1-5	ASSPTGGNQPQH
TRBV30	.	TRBJ1-1	AWSVDTEAF
TRBV6-4	TRBD2	TRBJ2-1	ASSGGLAGDEQF
TRBV20-1	TRBD2	TRBJ2-1	SARSYSTSGRAGEQF
TRBV10-2	.	TRBJ1-1	ASSPGRHTEAF
TRBV13	.	TRBJ2-1	ASSSRGHEQF
TRBV20-1	TRBD1	TRBJ2-5	SVPGQGSRETQY
TRBV7-9	TRBD2	TRBJ2-5	ASSLEGSGAPQETQY
TRBV7-2	TRBD2	TRBJ2-3	ASSSSTSYTDTQY
TRBV7-2	.	TRBJ2-3	ASSLEGWSTDTQY
TRBV10-3	TRBD2	TRBJ2-7	AISESVGLAGHEQY
TRBV2	TRBD2	TRBJ2-1	ASSSGLGAGHSYNEQF
TRBV11-1	.	TRBJ2-7	ASSSETSYEQY
TRBV20-1	TRBD2	TRBJ2-1	SVRRDYPYNEQF
TRBV20-1	TRBD2	TRBJ2-1	SSRRGGADEQF
TRBV7-6	.	TRBJ2-1	ASSLAQQASYNEQF
TRBV12-3/TRBV12-4	TRBD1	TRBJ2-5	ASSSRTGSFQETQY
TRBV4-1	TRBD1	TRBJ1-5	ASSQGTGGVEPQH
TRBV25-1	.	TRBJ2-5	ASSEREGSGFRETQY
TRBV6-5	TRBD2	TRBJ2-1	ASSYGHSNSGSRQF
TRBV12-3/TRBV12-4	.	TRBJ2-7	ASSLGRNEQY
TRBV10-3	.	TRBJ1-6	AARTVNSPLH
TRBV12-3/TRBV12-4	TRBD1	TRBJ1-1	ASSLRPGTGLGEAF